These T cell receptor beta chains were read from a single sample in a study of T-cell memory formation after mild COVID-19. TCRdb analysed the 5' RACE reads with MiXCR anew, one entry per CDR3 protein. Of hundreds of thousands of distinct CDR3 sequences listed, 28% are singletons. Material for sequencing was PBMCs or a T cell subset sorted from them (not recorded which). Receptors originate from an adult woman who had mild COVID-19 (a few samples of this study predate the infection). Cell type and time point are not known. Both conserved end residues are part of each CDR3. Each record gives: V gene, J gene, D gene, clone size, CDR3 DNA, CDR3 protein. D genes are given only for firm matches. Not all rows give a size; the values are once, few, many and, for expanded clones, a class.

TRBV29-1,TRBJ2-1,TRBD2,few,TGCAGCGTTGATCTAGCGGGGAGAGATGAGCAGTTCTTC,CSVDLAGRDEQFF
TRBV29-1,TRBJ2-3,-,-,TGCAGCGTTAAGCTCAGGGAGGTCACAGATACGCAGTATTTT,CSVKLREVTDTQYF
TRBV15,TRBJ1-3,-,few,TGTGCCACCAGCAGAGATTCAGGATTTGGAAACACCATATATTTT,CATSRDSGFGNTIYF
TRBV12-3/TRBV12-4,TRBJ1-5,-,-,TGTGCCAGCACCCGGCAGGGACCGCAGCCCCAGCATTTT,CASTRQGPQPQHF
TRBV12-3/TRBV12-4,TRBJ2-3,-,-,TGTGCCAGCAGTCTGGGGGAGGGGGGTACAGATACGCAGTATTTT,CASSLGEGGTDTQYF
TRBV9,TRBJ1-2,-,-,TGTGCCAGCAGCCCCACCGCGTATTCTAACTATGGCTACACCTTC,CASSPTAYSNYGYTF
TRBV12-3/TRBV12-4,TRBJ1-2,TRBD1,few,TGTGCCAGCAGTTTTGGGGACAGGGGTAACTATTTTGGCTACACCTTC,CASSFGDRGNYFGYTF
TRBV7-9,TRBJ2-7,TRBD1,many,TGTGCCAGCAGCTTGGGTTGGGACAGGGGCTACGAGCAGTACTTC,CASSLGWDRGYEQYF
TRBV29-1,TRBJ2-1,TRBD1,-,TGCAGCGTTGATGGACAGGGGGCGGAGTTCTTC,CSVDGQGAEFF
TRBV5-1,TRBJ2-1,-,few,TGCGCCAGCAGGGTGCAGGGTCAGAATGAGCAGTTCTTC,CASRVQGQNEQFF
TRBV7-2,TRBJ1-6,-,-,TGTGCCAGCAGGAACAGGGACTATAATTCACCCCTCCACTTT,CASRNRDYNSPLHF
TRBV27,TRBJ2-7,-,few,TGTGCCAGCAGTTCCTCCGGCGGGAAAAGATACGAGCAGTACTTC,CASSSSGGKRYEQYF
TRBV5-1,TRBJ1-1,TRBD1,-,TGCGCCAGCAGAGAAGACAGGGTCTCGGAAGCTTTCTTT,CASREDRVSEAFF
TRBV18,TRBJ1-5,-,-,TGTGCCAGCTCACCTTCGGACCGGGGAGGGTCCCAGCATTTT,CASSPSDRGGSQHF
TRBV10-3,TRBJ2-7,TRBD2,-,TGTGCCACCCAGACTAGCGGGGGGCTCTACGAGCAGTACTTC,CATQTSGGLYEQYF
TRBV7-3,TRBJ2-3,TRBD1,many,TGTGCCAGCAGCTTAACGGCGGGACAGGGCGAGTATTTT,CASSLTAGQGEYF
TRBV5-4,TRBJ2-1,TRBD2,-,TGTGCCAGCAGCTTGTCCGCGGGGGGGCCTCCAGGGGAGCAGTTCTTC,CASSLSAGGPPGEQFF
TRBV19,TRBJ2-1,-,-,TGTGCCAGTAGTATGGGCGCCAGCTCCTACAATGAGCAGTTCTTC,CASSMGASSYNEQFF
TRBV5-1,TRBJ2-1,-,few,TGCGCCAGCAGATCGAGCAGCTCCTACAATGAGCAGTTCTTC,CASRSSSSYNEQFF
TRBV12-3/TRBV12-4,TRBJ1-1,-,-,TGTGCCAGCAGGCCAGTCAGGACCGGGCGAGGTGAAGCTTTCTTT,CASRPVRTGRGEAFF
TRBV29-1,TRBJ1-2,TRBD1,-,TGCAGCGCAGCGGGACAGAACTATGGCTACACCTTC,CSAAGQNYGYTF
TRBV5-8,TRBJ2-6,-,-,TGTGCCAGCAGCTTATACGGTACTGGGGCCAACGTCCTGACTTTC,CASSLYGTGANVLTF
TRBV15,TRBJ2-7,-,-,TGTGCCACCAGCACTGCCAGGGGTTACTACGAGCAGTACTTC,CATSTARGYYEQYF
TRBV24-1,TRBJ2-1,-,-,TGTGCCACCAGTGATTTGTGGACCAATGAGCAGTTCTTC,CATSDLWTNEQFF
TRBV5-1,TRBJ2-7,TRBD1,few,TGCGCCAGCAGCTTCTGGGGACAGGGATACTACGAGCAGTACTTC,CASSFWGQGYYEQYF
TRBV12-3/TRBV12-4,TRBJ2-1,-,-,TGTGCCAGCAGTTTAGCGCGGCCAGCGGCATCCTACAATGAGCAGTTCTTC,CASSLARPAASYNEQFF
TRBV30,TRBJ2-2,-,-,TGTGCCTGGAGTGTGCTATCCCCTAAGAGCCCCGGGGAGCTGTTTTTT,CAWSVLSPKSPGELFF
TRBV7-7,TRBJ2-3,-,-,TGTGCTAGCAGCTTAGGAGGGACAGTTACAGATACGCAGTATTTT,CASSLGGTVTDTQYF